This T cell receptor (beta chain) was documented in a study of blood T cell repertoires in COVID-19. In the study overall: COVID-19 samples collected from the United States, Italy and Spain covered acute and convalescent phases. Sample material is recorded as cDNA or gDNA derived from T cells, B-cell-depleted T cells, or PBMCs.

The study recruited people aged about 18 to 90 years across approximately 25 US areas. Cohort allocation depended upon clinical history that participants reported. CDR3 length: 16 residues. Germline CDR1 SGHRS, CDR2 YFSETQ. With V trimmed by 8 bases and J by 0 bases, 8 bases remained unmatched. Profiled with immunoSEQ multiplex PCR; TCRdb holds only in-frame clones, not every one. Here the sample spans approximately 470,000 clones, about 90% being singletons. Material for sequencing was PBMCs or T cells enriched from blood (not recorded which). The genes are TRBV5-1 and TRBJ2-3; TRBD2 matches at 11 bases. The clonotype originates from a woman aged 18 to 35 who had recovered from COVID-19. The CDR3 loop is CASTIAGGPSTDTQYF. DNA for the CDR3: TGCGCCAGTACCATAGCGGGGGGGCCGAGCACAGATACGCAGTATTTT.